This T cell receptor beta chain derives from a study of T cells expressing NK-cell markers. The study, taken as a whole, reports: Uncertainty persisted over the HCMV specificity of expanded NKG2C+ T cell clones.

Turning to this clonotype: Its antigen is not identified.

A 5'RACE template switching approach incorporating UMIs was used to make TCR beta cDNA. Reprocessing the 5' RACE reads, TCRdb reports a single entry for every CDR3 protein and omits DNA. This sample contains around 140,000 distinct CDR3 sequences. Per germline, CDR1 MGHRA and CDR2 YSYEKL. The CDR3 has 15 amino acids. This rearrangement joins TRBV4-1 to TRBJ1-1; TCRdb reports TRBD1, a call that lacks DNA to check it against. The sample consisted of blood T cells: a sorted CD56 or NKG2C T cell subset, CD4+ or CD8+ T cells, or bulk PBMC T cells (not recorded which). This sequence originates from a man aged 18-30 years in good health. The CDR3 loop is CASSQGTGTLTEAFF.